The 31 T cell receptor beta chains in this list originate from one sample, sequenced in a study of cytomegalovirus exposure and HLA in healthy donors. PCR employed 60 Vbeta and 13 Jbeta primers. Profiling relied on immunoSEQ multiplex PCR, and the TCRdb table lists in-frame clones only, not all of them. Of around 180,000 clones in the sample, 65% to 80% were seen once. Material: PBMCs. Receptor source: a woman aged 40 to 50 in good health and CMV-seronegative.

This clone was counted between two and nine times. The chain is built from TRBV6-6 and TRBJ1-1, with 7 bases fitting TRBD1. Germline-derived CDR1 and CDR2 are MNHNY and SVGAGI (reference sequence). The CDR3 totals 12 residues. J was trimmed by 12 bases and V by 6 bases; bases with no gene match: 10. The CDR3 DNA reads TGTGCCAGCAGATCCGGGACAGTCACGACTTTCTTT. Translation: CASRSGTVTTFF.

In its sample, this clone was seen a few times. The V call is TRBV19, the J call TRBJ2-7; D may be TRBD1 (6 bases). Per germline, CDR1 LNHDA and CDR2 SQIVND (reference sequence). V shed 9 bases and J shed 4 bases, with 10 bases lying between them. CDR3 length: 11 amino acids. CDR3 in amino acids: CASDQGYEQYF. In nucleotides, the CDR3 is TGTGCCAGCGATCAGGGGTACGAGCAGTACTTC.

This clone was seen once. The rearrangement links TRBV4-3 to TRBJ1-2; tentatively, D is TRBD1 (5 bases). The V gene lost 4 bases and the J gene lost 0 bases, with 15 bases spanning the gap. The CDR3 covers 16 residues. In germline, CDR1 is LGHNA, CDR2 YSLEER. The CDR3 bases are TGCGCCAGCAGCCGGGCTGACAGACTTTCTAACTATGGCTACACCTTC. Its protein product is CASSRADRLSNYGYTF.

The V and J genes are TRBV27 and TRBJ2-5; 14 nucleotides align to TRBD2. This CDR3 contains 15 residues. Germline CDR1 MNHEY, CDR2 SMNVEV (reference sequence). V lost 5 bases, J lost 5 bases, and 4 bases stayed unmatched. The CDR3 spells CASSPRLAGGETQYF. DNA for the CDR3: TGTGCCAGCAGTCCGAGACTAGCGGGAGGGGAGACCCAGTACTTC.

The CDR3 region is CASSPLEDSGYTF. CDR3 nucleotides: TGTGCCAGCTCACCGTTAGAGGATTCCGGCTACACCTTC. The J gene is TRBJ1-2, the V gene TRBV18; no firm D call. CDR3 length: 13 residues. V lost 3 bases and J lost 8, with 13 bases in between. Per germline, CDR1 KGHSH and CDR2 LQKENI.

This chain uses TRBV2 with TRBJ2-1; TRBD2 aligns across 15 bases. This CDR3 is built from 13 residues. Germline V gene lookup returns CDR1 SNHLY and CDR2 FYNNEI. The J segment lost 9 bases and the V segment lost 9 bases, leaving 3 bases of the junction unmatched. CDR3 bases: TGTGCCAGAGGACTAGCGGGAGGGGGTGAGCAGTTCTTC. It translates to CARGLAGGGEQFF. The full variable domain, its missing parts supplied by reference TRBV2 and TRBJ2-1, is EPEVTQTPSHQVTQMGQEVILRCVPISNHLYFYWYRQILGQKVEFLVSFYNNEISEKSEIFDDQFSVERPDGSNFTLKIRSTKLEDSAMYFCARGLAGGGEQFFGPGTRLTVL.

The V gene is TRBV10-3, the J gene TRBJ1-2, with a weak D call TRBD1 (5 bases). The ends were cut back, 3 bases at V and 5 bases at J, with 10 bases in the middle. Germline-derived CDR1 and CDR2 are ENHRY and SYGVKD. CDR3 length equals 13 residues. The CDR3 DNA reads TGTGCCATCAGTGAAGAAGGGGAATATGGCTACACCTTC. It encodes CAISEEGEYGYTF.

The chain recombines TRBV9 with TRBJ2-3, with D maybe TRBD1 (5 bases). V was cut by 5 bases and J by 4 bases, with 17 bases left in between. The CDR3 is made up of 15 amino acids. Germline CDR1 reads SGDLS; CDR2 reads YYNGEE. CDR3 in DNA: TGTGCCAGCAGGAAAGGGGCGGTTACGTCAGATACGCAGTATTTT. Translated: CASRKGAVTSDTQYF. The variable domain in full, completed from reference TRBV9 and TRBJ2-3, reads DSGVTQTPKHLITATGQRVTLRCSPRSGDLSVYWYQQSLDQGLQFLIQYYNGEERAKGNILERFSAQQFPDLHSELNLSSLELGDSALYFCASRKGAVTSDTQYFGPGTRLTVL.

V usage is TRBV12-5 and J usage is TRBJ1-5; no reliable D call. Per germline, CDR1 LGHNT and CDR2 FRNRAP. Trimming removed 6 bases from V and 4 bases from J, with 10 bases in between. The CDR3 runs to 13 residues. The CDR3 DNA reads TGTGCTAGTGGAGCCTTGTTTAATCAGCCCCAGCATTTT. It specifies CASGALFNQPQHF.

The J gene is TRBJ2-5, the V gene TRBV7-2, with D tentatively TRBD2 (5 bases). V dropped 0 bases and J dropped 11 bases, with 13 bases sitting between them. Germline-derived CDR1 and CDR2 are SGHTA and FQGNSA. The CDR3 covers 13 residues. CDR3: CASSLASSGEQYF. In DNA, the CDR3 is TGTGCCAGCAGCTTAGCGTCGTCCGGGGAGCAGTACTTC.

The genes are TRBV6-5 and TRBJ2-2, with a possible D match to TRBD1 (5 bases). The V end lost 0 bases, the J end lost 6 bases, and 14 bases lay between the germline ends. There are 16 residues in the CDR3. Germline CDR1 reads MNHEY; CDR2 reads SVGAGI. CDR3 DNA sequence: TGTGCCAGCAGTTACTCGGGGCCAGGGTGGGCCGGGGAGCTGTTTTTT. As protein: CASSYSGPGWAGELFF.

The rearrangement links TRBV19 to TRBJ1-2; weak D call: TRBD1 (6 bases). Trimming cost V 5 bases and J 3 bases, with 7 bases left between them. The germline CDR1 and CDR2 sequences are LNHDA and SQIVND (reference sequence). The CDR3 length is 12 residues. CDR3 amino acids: CASSWTDYGYTF. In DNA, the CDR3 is TGTGCCAGTAGTTGGACAGACTATGGCTACACCTTC.

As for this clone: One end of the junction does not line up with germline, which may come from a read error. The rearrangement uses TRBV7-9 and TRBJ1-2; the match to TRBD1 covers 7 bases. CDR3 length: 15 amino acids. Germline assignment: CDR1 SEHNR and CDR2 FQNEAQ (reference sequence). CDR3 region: CSSSPRQGLGYGYTF. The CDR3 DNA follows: TGTTCCAGCAGCCCCCGACAGGGTCTAGGGTATGGCTACACCTTC.

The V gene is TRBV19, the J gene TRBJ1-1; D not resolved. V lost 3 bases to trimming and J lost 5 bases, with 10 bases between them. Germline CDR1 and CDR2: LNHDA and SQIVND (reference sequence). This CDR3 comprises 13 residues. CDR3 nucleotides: TGTGCCAGTAGTATTTATCGGGGTACTGAAGCTTTCTTT. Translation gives CASSIYRGTEAFF.

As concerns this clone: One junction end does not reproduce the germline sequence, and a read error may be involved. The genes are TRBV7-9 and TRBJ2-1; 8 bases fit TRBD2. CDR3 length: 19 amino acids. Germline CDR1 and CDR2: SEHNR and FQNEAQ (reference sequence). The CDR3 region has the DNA TGTTCCAGCAGCTTAGGTCCTACTAGCGGACCTGTCTCCTACAATGAGCAGTTCTTC. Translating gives CSSSLGPTSGPVSYNEQFF.

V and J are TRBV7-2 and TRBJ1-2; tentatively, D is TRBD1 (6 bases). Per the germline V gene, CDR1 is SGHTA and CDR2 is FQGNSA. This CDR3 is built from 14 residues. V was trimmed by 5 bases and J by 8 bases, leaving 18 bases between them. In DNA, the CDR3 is TGTGCCAGCAGCCACAACCTCCGCCAGGGGGGCTACACCTTC. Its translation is CASSHNLRQGGYTF.

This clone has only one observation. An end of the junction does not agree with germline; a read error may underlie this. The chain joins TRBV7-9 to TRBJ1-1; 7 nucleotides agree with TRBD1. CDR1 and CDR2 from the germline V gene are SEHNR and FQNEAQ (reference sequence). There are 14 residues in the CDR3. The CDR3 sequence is CSSSFTGDLAEAFF. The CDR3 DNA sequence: TGTTCCAGCAGCTTCACAGGGGATTTGGCTGAAGCTTTCTTT.

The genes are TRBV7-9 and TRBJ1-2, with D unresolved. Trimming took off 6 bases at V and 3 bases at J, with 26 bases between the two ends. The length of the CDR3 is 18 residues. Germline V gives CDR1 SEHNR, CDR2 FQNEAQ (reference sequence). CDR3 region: CASSPSDFRETIYYGYTF. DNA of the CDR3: TGTGCCAGCAGTCCAAGCGACTTCCGGGAAACTATATACTATGGCTACACCTTC.

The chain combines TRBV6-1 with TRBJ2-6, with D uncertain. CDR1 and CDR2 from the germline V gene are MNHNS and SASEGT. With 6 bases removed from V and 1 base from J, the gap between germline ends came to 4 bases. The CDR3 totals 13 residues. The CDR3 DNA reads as TGTGCCAGCAGGTATTCTGGGGCCAACGTCCTGACTTTC. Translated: CASRYSGANVLTF.

In nucleotides, the CDR3 is TGTGCCTGGGACAGGGGGAGGAACTACAATGAGCAGTTCTTC. Encoded protein: CAWDRGRNYNEQFF. This sequence joins TRBV30 and TRBJ2-1, with 9 bases identical to TRBD1. The CDR3 totals 14 residues. Germline CDR1 and CDR2: GTSNPN and SVGIG (reference sequence). The junction had 5 bases not matched to a gene; V was cut back by 5 bases and J by 3 bases.

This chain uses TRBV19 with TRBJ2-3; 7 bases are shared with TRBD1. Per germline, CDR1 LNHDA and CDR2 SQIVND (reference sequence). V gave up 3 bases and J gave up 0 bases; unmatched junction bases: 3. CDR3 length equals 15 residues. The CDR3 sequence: CASSIQTGSTDTQYF. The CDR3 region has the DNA TGTGCCAGTAGTATCCAGACAGGGAGCACAGATACGCAGTATTTT.

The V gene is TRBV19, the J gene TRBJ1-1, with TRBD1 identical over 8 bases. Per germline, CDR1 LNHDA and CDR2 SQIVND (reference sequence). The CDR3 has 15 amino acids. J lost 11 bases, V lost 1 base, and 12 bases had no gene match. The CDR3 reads CASSIGQGAPFFAFF. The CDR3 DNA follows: TGTGCCAGTAGTATAGGGCAGGGGGCCCCATTTTTTGCTTTCTTT.

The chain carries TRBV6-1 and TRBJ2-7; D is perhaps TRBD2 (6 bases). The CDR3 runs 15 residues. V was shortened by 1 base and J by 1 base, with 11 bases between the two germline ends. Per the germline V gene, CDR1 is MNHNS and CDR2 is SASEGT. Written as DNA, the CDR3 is TGTGCCAGCAGTGAAGGGCGGAGGGTTTCCTACGAGCAGTACGTC. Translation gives CASSEGRRVSYEQYV.

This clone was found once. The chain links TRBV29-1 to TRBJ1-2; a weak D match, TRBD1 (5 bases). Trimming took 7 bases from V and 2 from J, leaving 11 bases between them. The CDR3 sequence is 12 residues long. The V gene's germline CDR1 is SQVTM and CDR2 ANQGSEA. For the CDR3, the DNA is TGCAGCGCCCGAAGGGGCAACTATGGCTACACCTTC. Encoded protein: CSARRGNYGYTF.

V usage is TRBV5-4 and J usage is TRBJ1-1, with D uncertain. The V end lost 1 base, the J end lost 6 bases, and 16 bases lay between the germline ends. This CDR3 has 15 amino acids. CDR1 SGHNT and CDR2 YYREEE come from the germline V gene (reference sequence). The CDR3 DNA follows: TGTGCCAGCAGCTTGTATGCAGCCGGGTGGGCTGAAGCTTTCTTT. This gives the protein CASSLYAAGWAEAFF.

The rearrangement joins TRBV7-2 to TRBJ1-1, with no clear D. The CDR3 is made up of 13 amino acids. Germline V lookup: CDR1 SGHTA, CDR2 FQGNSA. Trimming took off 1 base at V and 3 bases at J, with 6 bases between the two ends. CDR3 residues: CASSLVSYTEAFF. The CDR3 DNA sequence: TGTGCCAGCAGCTTAGTGAGCTACACTGAAGCTTTCTTT.

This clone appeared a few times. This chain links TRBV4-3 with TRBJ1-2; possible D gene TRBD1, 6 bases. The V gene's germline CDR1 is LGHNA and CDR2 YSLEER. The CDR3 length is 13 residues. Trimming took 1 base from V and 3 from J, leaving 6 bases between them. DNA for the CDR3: TGCGCCAGCAGCCAAGCAGGGGACTATGGCTACACCTTC. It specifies CASSQAGDYGYTF.

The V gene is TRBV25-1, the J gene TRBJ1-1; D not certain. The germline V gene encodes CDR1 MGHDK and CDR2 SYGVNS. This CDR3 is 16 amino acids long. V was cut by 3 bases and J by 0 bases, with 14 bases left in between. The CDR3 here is CASSETSNLLNTEAFF. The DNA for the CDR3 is TGTGCCAGCAGTGAGACTTCTAACCTCCTGAACACTGAAGCTTTCTTT. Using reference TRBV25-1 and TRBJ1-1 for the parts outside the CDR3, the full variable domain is EADIYQTPRYLVIGTGKKITLECSQTMGHDKMYWYQQDPGMELHLIHYSYGVNSTEKGDLSSESTVSRIRTEHFPLTLESARPSHTSQYLCASSETSNLLNTEAFFGQGTRLTVV.

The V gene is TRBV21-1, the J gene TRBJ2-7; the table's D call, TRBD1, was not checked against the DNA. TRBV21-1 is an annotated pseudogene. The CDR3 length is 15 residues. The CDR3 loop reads CASSKGWDRDHEQYV. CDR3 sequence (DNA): TGTGCCAGCAGCAAAGGGTGGGACAGGGATCACGAGCAGTACGTC.

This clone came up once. The chain's CDR3 is CASSSQTGMNTEAFF. The CDR3 DNA follows: TGCGCCAGCAGCTCTCAGACAGGAATGAACACTGAAGCTTTCTTT. The rearrangement joins TRBV5-1 to TRBJ1-1, with D tentatively TRBD1 (6 bases). V lost 3 bases, J lost 0 bases, and 12 bases lay in between. The CDR3 is 15 amino acids. Germline values: CDR1 SGHRS, CDR2 YFSETQ. The complete variable domain, with remaining parts taken from reference TRBV5-1 and TRBJ1-1, reads KAGVTQTPRYLIKTRGQQVTLSCSPISGHRSVSWYQQTPGQGLQFLFEYFSETQRNKGNFPGRFSGRQFSNSRSEMNVSTLELGDSALYLCASSSQTGMNTEAFFGQGTRLTVV.

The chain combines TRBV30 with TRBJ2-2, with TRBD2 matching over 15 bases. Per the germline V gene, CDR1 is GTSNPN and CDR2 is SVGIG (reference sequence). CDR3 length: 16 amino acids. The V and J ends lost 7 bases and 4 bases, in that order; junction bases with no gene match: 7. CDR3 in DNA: TGTGCCTCCTGGACTAGCGGGAGGGGAGGCACCGGGGAGCTGTTTTTT. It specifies CASWTSGRGGTGELFF.